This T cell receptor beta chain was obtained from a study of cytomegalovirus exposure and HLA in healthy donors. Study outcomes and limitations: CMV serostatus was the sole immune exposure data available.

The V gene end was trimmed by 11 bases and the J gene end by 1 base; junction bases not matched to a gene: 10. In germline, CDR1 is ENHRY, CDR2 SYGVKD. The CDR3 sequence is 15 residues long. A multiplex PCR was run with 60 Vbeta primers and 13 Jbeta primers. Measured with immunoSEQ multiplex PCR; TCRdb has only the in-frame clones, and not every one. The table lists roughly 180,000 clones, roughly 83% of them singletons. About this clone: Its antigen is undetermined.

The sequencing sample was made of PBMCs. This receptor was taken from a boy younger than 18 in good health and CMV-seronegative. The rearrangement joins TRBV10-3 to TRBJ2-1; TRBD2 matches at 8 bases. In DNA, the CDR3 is TGTGCCGCGGGGGGAGGGACTAGATCCTACAATGAGCAGTTCTTC. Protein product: CAAGGGTRSYNEQFF.